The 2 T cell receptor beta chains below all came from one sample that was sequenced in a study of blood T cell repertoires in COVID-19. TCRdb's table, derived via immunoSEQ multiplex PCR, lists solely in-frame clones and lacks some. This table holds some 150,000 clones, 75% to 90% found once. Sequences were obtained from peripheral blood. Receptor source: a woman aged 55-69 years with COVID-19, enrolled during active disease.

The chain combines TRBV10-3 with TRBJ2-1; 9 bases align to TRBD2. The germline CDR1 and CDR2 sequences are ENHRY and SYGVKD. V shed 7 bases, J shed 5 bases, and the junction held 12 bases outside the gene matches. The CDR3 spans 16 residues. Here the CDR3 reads CAITDRGGGAHNEQFF. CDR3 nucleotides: TGTGCCATCACCGACCGAGGCGGGGGGGCCCACAATGAGCAGTTCTTC.

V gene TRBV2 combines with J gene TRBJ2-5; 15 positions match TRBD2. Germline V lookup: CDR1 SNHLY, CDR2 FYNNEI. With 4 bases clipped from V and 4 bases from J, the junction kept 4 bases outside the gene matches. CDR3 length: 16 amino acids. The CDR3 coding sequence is TGTGCCAGCAGTGTGTGGACTAGCGGGGGGGGAGAGACCCAGTACTTC. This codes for CASSVWTSGGGETQYF.